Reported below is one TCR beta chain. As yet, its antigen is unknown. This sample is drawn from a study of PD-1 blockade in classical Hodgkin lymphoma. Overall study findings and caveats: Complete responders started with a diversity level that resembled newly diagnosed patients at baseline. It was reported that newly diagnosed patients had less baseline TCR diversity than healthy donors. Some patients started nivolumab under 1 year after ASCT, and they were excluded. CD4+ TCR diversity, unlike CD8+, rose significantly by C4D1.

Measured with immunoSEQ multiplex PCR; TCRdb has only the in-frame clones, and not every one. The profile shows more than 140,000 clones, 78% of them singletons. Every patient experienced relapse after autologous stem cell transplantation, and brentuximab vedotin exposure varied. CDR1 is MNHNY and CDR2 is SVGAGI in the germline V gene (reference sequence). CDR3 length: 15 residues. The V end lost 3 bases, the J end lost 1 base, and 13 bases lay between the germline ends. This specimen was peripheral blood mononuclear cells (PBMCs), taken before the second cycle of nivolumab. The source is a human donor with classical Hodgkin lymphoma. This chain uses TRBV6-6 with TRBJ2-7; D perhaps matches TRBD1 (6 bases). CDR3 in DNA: TGTGCCAGCAGTTATGCCAGGGGCTGGTCCTACGAGCAGTACTTC. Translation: CASSYARGWSYEQYF.